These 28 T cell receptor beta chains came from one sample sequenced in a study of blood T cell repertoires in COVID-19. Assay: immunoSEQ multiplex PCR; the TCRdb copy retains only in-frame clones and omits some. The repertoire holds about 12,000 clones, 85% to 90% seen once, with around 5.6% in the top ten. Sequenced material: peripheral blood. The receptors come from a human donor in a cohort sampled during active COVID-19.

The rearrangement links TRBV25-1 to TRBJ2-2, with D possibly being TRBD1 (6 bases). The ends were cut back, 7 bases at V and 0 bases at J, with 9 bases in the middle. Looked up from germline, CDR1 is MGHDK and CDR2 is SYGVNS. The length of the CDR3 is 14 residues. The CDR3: CASTDRSNTGELFF. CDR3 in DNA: TGTGCCAGCACCGACAGGTCGAACACCGGGGAGCTGTTTTTT.

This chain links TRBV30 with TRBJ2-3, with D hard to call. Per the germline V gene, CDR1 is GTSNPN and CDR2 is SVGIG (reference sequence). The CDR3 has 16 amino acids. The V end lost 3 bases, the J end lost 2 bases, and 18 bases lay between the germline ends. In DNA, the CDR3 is TGTGCCTGGAGCCTAGAAGCCGAGGTGTACACAGATACGCAGTATTTT. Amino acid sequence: CAWSLEAEVYTDTQYF.

The CDR3 protein is CATSRPGQGAYEQYF. CDR3 DNA: TGTGCCACCAGCAGGCCGGGACAGGGTGCATACGAGCAGTACTTC. This chain links TRBV15 with TRBJ2-7; TRBD1 agrees at 9 bases. After removal of 3 bases from V and 4 bases from J, the junction contained 7 bases not matched to a gene. Germline CDR1 and CDR2: LNHNV and YYDKDF (reference sequence). The CDR3 totals 15 residues.

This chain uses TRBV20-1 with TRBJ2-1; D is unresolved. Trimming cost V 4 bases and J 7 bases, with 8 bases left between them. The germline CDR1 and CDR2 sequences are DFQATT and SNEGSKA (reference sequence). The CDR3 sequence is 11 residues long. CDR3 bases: TGCAGTGCTATAGATCGGAATGAGCAGTTCTTC. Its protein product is CSAIDRNEQFF.

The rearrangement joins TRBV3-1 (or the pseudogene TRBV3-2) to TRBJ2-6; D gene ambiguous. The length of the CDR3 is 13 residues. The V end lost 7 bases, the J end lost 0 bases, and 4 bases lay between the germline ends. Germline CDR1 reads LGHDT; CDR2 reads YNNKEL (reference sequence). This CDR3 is CASTNSGANVLTF. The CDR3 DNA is TGTGCCAGCACCAACTCTGGGGCCAACGTCCTGACTTTC.

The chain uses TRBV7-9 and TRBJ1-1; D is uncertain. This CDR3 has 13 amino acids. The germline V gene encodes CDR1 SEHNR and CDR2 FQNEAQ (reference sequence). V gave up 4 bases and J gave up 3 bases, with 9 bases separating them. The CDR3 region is CASSSEEDTEAFF. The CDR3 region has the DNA TGTGCCAGCAGCTCCGAGGAAGACACTGAAGCTTTCTTT.

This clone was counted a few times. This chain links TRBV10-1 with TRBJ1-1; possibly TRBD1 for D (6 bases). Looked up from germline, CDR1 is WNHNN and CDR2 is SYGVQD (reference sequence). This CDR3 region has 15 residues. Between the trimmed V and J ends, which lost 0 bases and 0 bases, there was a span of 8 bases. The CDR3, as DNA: TGCGCCAGCAGTGAGTCCCAGGGGATGAACACTGAAGCTTTCTTT. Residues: CASSESQGMNTEAFF.

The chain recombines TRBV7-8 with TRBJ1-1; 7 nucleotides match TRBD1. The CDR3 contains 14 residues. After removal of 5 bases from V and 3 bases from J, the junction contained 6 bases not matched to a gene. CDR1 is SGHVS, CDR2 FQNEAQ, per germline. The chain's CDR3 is CASSARQGYTEAFF. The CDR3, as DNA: TGTGCCAGCAGCGCGAGACAGGGCTACACTGAAGCTTTCTTT.

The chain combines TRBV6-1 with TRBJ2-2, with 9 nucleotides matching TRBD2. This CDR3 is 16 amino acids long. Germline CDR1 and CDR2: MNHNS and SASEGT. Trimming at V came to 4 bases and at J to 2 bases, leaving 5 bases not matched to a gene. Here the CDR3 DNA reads TGTGCCAGCAGTGCCCCTAGCGGGGCAAACACCGGGGAGCTGTTTTTT. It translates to CASSAPSGANTGELFF.

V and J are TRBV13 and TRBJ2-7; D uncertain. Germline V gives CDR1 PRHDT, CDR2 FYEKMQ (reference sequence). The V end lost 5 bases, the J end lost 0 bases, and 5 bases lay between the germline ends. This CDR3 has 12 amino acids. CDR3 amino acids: CASSTYSYEQYF. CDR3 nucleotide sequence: TGTGCCAGCAGCACATACTCCTACGAGCAGTACTTC.

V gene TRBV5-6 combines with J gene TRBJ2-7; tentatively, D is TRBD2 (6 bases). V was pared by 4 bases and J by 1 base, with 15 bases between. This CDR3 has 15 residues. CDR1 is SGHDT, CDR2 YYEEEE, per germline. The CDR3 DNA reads TGTGCCAGCAGCCCCCCCCTAGCGCTGTCCTACGAGCAGTACTTC. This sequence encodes CASSPPLALSYEQYF.

The CDR3 region is CASSFRRVAGGNQPQHF. Written as DNA, the CDR3 is TGTGCCAGCAGCTTTAGGCGGGTGGCTGGGGGCAATCAGCCCCAGCATTTT. The J gene is TRBJ1-5, the V gene TRBV5-6, with no clear D. The CDR3 runs 17 residues. V shed 2 bases and J shed 2 bases, with 17 bases lying between them. CDR1 is SGHDT and CDR2 is YYEEEE in the germline V gene. Variable domain in full (rest from reference TRBV5-6 and TRBJ1-5): DAGVTQSPTHLIKTRGQQVTLRCSPKSGHDTVSWYQQALGQGPQFIFQYYEEEERQRGNFPDRFSGHQFPNYSSELNVNALLLGDSALYLCASSFRRVAGGNQPQHFGDGTRLSIL.

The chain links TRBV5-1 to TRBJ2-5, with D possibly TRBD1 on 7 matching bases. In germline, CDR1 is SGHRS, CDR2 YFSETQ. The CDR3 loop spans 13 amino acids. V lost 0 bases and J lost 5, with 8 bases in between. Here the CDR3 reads CASSLAGGETQYF. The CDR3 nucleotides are TGCGCCAGCAGCTTGGCAGGGGGGGAGACCCAGTACTTC. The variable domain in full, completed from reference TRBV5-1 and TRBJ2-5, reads KAGVTQTPRYLIKTRGQQVTLSCSPISGHRSVSWYQQTPGQGLQFLFEYFSETQRNKGNFPGRFSGRQFSNSRSEMNVSTLELGDSALYLCASSLAGGETQYFGPGTRLLVL.

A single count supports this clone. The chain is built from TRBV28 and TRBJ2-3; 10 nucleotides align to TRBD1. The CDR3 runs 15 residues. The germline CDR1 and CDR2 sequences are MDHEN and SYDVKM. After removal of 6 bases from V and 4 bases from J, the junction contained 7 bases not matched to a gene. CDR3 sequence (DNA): TGTGCCAGCAGCGATCCGGGACAGGGGTCAGATACGCAGTATTTT. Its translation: CASSDPGQGSDTQYF.

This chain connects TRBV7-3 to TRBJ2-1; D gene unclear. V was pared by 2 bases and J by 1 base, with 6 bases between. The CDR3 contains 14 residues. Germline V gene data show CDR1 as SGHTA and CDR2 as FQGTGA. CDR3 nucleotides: TGTGCCAGCAGCTTATCAGGATCCTACAATGAGCAGTTCTTC. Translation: CASSLSGSYNEQFF.

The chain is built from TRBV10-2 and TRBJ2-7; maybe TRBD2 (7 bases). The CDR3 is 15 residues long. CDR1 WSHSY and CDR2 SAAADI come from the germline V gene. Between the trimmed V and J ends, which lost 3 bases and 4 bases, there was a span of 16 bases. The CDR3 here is CASSDAGAGIYEQYF. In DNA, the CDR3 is TGCGCCAGCAGTGATGCGGGGGCTGGTATTTACGAGCAGTACTTC.

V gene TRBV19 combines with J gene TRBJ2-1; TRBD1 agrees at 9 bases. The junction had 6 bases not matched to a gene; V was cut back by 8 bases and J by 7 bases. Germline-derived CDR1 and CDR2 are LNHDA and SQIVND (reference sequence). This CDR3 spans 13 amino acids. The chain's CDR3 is CASSRDRVNEQFF. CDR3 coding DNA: TGTGCCAGTTCCCGGGACAGGGTAAATGAGCAGTTCTTC.

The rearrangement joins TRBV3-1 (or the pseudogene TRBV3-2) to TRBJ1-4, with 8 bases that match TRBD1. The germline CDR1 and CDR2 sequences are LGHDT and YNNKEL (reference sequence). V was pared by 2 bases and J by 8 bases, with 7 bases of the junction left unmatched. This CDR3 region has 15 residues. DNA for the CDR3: TGTGCCAGCAGCCAACGACAGGGGAAGGGGGAAAAACTGTTTTTT. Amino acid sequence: CASSQRQGKGEKLFF.

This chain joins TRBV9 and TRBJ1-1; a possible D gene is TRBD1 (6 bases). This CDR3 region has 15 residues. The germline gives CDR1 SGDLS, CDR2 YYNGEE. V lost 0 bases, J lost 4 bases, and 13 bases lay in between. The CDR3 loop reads CASSVVAGVTTEAFF. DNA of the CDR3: TGTGCCAGCAGCGTAGTGGCAGGGGTGACCACTGAAGCTTTCTTT.

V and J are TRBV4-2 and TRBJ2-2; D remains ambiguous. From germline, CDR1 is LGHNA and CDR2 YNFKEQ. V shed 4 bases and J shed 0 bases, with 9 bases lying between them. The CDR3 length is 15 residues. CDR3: CASSPGGTNTGELFF. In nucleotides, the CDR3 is TGTGCCAGCAGCCCCGGCGGAACGAACACCGGGGAGCTGTTTTTT.

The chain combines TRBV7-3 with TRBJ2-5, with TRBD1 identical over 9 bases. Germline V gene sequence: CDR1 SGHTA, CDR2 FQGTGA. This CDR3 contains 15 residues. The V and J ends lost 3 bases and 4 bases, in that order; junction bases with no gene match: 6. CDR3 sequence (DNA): TGTGCCAGCAGCTTCGCCGGGACAGGGTCAGAGACCCAGTACTTC. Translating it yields CASSFAGTGSETQYF.

The CDR3 reads CASSPSAGGNTGELFF. The CDR3 DNA is TGTGCCAGCAGCCCGTCAGCGGGAGGCAACACCGGGGAGCTGTTTTTT. V usage is TRBV7-3 and J usage is TRBJ2-2; 9 bases line up with TRBD2. Trimming removed 5 bases from V and 2 bases from J; junction bases left unmatched: 6. Germline assignment: CDR1 SGHTA and CDR2 FQGTGA. The CDR3 is 16 amino acids.

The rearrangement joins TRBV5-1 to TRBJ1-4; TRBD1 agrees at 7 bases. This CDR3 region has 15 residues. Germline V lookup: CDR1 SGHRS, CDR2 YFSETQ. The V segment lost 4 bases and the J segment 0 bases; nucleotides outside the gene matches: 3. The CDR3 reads CASSQGVPTNEKLFF. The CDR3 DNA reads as TGCGCCAGCAGCCAGGGGGTTCCAACTAATGAAAAACTGTTTTTT.

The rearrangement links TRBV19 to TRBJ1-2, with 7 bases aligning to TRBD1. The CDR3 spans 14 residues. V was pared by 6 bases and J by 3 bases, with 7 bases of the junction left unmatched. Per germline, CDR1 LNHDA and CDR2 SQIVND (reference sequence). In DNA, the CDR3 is TGTGCCAGTAGGAATCGGGACAGACACTATGGCTACACCTTC. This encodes CASRNRDRHYGYTF.

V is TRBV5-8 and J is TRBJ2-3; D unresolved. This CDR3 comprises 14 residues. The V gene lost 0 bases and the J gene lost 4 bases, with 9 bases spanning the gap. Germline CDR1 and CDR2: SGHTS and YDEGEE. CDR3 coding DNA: TGTGCCAGCAGCTTGGCCAGGTCTGCAGATACGCAGTATTTT. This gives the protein CASSLARSADTQYF.

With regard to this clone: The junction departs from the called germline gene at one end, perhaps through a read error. The CDR3 DNA reads TGTGCCAGCAGTGACTCCTCCAATGAGCAGTTCTTC. Translating gives CASSDSSNEQFF. J is TRBJ2-1 and V is TRBV12-3 or TRBV12-4; D not resolved. This CDR3 region has 12 residues.

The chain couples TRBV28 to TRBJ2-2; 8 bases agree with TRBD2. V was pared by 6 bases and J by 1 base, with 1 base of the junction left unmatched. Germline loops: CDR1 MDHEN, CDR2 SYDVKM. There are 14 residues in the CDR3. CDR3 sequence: CASRLAGNTGELFF. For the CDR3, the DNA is TGTGCCAGCAGGCTAGCGGGGAACACCGGGGAGCTGTTTTTT.

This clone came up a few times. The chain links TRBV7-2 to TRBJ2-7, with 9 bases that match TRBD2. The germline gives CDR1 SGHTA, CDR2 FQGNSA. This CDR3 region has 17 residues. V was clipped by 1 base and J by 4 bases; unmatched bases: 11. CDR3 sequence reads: CASSLVSGGRARYEQYF. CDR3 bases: TGTGCCAGCAGCTTAGTATCTGGCGGGAGGGCCAGGTACGAGCAGTACTTC.